Sequencing of this T cell receptor beta chain was carried out in a study of Ad26.COV2.S vaccination and SARS-CoV-2 variants (dated by TCRdb to about 2021). Study-wide context: Vaccine-arm donors were drawn from COV1001, a multicentre, randomized, double-blind, placebo-controlled phase I-IIa trial of Ad26.COV2.S in healthy adults. Trial participants were randomized into five groups of five, in which low-dose or high-dose Ad26.COV2.S was given once or twice, or placebo was given on both occasions. A total of roughly 32 samples were included in the TCR-sequenced set, comprising around 20 Ad26.COV2.S vaccine recipients, 5 placebo recipients and 8 SARS-CoV-2 convalescent individuals. Sequencing of the TCRbeta repertoire served to evaluate the specificity and breadth of SARS-CoV-2-reactive T cell receptors following Ad26.COV2.S vaccination. Investigators remained blinded to trial group allocation during experiments and outcome assessment. Ad26.COV2.S was administered intramuscularly at a dose of 5x10^10 or 1x10^11 viral particles, either as one shot or as two shots given 56 days apart. Overall study results and their limits: Vaccine and placebo recipients had similar non-spike TCR breadth, a finding consistent with the vaccine containing only spike. Substantial breadth of spike-specific CD8+ and CD4+ T cell responses was reported after vaccination. The study lacked the statistical power to compare responses across vaccine doses or regimens. The authors noted that the TCR breadth and depth analyses may have underestimated total T cell responses. Higher spike-specific TCR breadth was observed in Ad26.COV2.S recipients than in placebo recipients (P = 0.0014).

What this sample's treatment or condition label stands for: roughly 20 received Ad26.COV2.S at low or high dose, single or two shots; five or six received placebo; per-sample allocation not given. For vaccine and placebo recipients, repertoires were sequenced using samples collected on day 63 after the first injection. In Cohort 1b, 25 adults aged 18-55 years were enrolled at a single site in Boston, USA, between 29 July and 7 August 2020. As a vaccine, Ad26.COV2.S was a replication-incompetent adenovirus type 26 vector that expressed a prefusion-stabilized SARS-CoV-2 spike protein derived from the original Wuhan strain. The CDR3, cysteine through phenylalanine, is 16 amino acids long. Of all the DNA, just the CDR3 is kept, 48 bases in frame from base 1. V is cut by 0 bases and J by 0 bases, and the space between the germline ends is 10 bases. CDR1 and CDR2, per the germline V gene, are SGDLS and YYNGEE.

The immunoSEQ Assay was used to sequence TCRbeta CDR3 regions. After extraction, genomic DNA underwent amplification by bias-controlled multiplex PCR, followed by high-throughput sequencing. On the study's bioinformatics: To quantify the absolute abundance of each unique TCRbeta CDR3 region, sequences were collapsed and filtered. T cell fraction was estimated by normalizing TCRbeta template counts to usable DNA, with usable DNA measured through amplification of reference genes found in all nucleated cells. Repertoire TCRs were annotated as SARS-CoV-2-specific by exact matching of V gene, CDR3 amino acid sequence and J gene to a known reactive TCR set. MIRA supplied the reference SARS-CoV-2 TCR set, which was filtered for enrichment in COVID-19-positive ImmuneCODE repertoires so that public or cross-reactive TCRs were removed. Using the MIRA antigens, annotated TCRs were further analysed by specific ORF or by position within an ORF. Depth was the summed frequency of annotated unique rearrangements, while breadth was defined as annotated unique rearrangements over total unique productive rearrangements. Two-sided Wilcoxon rank-sum tests were applied when comparing TCR breadth between groups. Held by TCRdb, this immuneACCESS table contains in-frame sequences only and omits some clones. Under half of the omission traces to an unresolved V gene where checked; the cause of the rest is unknown. That table supplies the V and J calls and clone size; D and trimming were determined from the DNA. The sample includes approximately 410,000 clones, with about 92% observed a single time. Of the sample, about 1.6% is held by the ten largest clones.

A remark on this clone: Its antigen remains unidentified. One base away there is no much larger clone; base qualities are not given.

The TCR comes from a person aged 18-60 years who received the Ad26.COV2.S COVID-19 vaccine or a placebo. The sequences come from peripheral blood, collected in a trial of Ad26.COV2.S vaccine versus placebo. In this chain, TRBV9 is recombined with TRBJ2-1; no D gene is confidently identified. The CDR3 corresponds to CASSVGRASSYNEQFF. The DNA is TGTGCCAGCAGCGTAGGACGGGCTAGCTCCTACAATGAGCAGTTCTTC.